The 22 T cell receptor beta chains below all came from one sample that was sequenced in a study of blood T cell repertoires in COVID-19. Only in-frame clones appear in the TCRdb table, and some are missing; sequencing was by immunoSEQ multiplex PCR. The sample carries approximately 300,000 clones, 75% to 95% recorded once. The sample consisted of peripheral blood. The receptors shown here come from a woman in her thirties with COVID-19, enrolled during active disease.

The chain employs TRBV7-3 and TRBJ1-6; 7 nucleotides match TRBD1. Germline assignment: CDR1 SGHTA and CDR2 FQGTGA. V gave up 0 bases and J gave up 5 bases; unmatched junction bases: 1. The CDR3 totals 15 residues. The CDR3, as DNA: TGTGCCAGCAGCTTAACTGGGACAGATAATTCACCCCTCCACTTT. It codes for CASSLTGTDNSPLHF.

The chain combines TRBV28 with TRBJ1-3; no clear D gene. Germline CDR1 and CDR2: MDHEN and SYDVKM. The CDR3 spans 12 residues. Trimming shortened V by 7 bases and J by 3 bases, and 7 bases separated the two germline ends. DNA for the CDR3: TGTGCCAGCAACACAGTTGGAAACACCATATATTTT. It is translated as CASNTVGNTIYF.

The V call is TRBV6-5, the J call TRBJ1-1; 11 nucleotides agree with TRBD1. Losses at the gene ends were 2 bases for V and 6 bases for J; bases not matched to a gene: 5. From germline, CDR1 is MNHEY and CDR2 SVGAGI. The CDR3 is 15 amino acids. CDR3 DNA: TGTGCCAGCAGTTACCCGACGGGACAGGGGGCTGAAGCTTTCTTT. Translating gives CASSYPTGQGAEAFF.

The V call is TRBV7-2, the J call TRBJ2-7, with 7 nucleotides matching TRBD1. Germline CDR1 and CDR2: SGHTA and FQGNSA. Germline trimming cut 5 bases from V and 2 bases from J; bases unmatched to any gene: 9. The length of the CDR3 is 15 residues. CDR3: CASSTQGSLPYEQYF. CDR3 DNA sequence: TGTGCCAGCAGCACACAGGGGTCCCTACCCTACGAGCAGTACTTC.

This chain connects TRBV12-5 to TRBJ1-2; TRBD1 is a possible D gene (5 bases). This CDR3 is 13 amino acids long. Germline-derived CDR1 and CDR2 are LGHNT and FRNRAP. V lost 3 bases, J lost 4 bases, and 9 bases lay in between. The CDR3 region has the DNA TGTGCTAGTGGTTTCGGGACTTTCTATGGCTACACCTTC. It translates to CASGFGTFYGYTF.

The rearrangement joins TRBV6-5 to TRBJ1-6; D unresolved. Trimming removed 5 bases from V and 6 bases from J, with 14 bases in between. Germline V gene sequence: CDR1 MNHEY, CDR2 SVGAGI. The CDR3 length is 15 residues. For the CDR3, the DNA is TGTGCCAGCAGTACCCCGCAGGCTGCTAATTCACCCCTCCACTTT. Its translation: CASSTPQAANSPLHF.

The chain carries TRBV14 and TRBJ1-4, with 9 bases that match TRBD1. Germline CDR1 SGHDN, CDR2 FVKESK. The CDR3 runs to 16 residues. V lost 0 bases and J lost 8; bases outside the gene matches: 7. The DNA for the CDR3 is TGTGCCAGCAGCCAAGAGACCACAGGGGGCCGGGAAAAACTGTTTTTT. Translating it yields CASSQETTGGREKLFF.

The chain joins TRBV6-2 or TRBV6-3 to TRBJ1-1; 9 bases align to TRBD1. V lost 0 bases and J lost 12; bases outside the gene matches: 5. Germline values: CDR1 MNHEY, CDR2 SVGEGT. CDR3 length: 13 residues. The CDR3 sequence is CASSYSGDRESFF. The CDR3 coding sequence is TGTGCCAGCAGTTACTCCGGGGACAGGGAGTCTTTCTTT.

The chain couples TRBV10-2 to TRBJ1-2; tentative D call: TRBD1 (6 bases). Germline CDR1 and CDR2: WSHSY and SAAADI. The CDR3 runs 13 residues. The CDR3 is CAARGTDYYGYTF. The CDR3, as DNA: TGCGCGGCTAGGGGGACGGACTACTATGGCTACACCTTC.

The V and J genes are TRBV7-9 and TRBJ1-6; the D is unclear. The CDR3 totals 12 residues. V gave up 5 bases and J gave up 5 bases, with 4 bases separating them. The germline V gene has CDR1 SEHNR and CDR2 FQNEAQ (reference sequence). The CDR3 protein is CASSRDNSPLHF. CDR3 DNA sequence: TGTGCCAGCAGCCGAGATAATTCACCCCTCCACTTT. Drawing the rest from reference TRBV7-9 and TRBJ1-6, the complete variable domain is DTGVSQNPRHKITKRGQNVTFRCDPISEHNRLYWYRQTLGQGPEFLTYFQNEAQLEKSRLLSDRFSAERPKGSFSTLEIQRTEQGDSAMYLCASSRDNSPLHFGNGTRLTVT.

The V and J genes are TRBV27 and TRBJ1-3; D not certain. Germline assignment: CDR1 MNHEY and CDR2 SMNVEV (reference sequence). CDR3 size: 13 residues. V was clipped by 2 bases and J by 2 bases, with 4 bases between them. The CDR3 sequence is CASSLQAGNTIYF. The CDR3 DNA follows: TGTGCCAGCAGTTTACAGGCTGGAAACACCATATATTTT.

CDR3 protein: CASGQDSQFYGYTF. Written as DNA, the CDR3 is TGTGCCTCAGGACAGGACAGCCAGTTCTATGGCTACACCTTC. The chain uses TRBV10-3 and TRBJ1-2; TRBD1 matches at 7 bases. The CDR3 runs 14 residues. V lost 11 bases to trimming and J lost 4 bases; unmatched junction nucleotides: 13. Germline-derived CDR1 and CDR2 are ENHRY and SYGVKD.

As DNA, the CDR3 is TGTGCCAGCAGCTTCGCGGGACAGGGGGGCGAGACCCAGTACTTC. Its translation: CASSFAGQGGETQYF. The chain is built from TRBV5-4 and TRBJ2-5, with 11 bases identical to TRBD1. The V and J ends lost 2 bases and 5 bases, in that order; junction bases with no gene match: 5. Germline V gene data show CDR1 as SGHNT and CDR2 as YYREEE (reference sequence). This CDR3 comprises 15 residues.

The CDR3 region is CASSPGTGVEKLFF. CDR3 DNA: TGTGCCAGCAGCCCCGGGACAGGGGTTGAAAAACTGTTTTTT. J is TRBJ1-4 and V is TRBV3-1 (or the pseudogene TRBV3-2), with 10 bases that match TRBD1. The germline gives CDR1 LGHDT, CDR2 YNNKEL (reference sequence). Germline trimming cut 4 bases from V and 7 bases from J; bases unmatched to any gene: 3. This CDR3 has 14 residues.

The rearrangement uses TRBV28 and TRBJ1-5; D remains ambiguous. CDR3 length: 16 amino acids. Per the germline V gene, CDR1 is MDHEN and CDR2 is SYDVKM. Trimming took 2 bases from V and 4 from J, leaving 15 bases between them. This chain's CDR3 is CASSLAVAGTNQPQHF. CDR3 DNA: TGTGCCAGCAGTTTAGCAGTCGCAGGAACAAATCAGCCCCAGCATTTT.

The CDR3 protein is CASRGWDRPTEAFF. Here the CDR3 DNA reads TGTGCCAGCAGGGGGTGGGACAGGCCCACTGAAGCTTTCTTT. The chain employs TRBV6-5 and TRBJ1-1, with TRBD1 identical over 8 bases. The CDR3 loop spans 14 amino acids. CDR1 is MNHEY, CDR2 SVGAGI, per germline. The junction had 7 bases not matched to a gene; V was cut back by 6 bases and J by 4 bases.

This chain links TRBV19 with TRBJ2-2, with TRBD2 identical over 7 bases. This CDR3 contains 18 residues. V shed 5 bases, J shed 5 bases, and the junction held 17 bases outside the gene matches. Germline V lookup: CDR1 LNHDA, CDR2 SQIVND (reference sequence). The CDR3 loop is CASSSLSGAGEGTGELFF. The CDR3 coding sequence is TGTGCCAGTAGTTCCCTCTCGGGTGCGGGAGAGGGAACCGGGGAGCTGTTTTTT.

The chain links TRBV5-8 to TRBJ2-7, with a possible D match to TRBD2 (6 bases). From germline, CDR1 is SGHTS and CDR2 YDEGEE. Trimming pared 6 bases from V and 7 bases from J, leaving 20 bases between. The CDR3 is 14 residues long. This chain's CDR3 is CASILAGGPGEQYF. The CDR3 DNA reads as TGTGCCAGCATCCTAGCCGGAGGGCCAGGGGAGCAGTACTTC.

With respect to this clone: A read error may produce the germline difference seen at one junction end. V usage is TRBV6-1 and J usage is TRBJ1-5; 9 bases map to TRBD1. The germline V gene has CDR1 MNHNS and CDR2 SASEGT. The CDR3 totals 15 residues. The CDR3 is CASSEDDRGNPPQHF. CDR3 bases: TGTGCCAGCAGTGAAGATGACAGGGGGAATCCGCCCCAGCATTTT.

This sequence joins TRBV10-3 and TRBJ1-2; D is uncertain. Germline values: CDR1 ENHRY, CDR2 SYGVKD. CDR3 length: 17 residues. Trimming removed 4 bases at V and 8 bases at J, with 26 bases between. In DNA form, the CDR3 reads TGTGCCATCAGTGGAGATCCGAGGGAAACCGTTTTTGGCGGCTACACCTTC. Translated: CAISGDPRETVFGGYTF.

In DNA form, the CDR3 reads TGTGCCAGCAGCCCCGCACGTGGTTTAGCAGATACGCAGTATTTT. Translated, it gives CASSPARGLADTQYF. V is TRBV7-2 and J is TRBJ2-3, with D unclear. CDR1 is SGHTA and CDR2 is FQGNSA in the germline V gene. V lost 5 bases and J lost 4, with 16 bases in between. The CDR3 has 15 amino acids.

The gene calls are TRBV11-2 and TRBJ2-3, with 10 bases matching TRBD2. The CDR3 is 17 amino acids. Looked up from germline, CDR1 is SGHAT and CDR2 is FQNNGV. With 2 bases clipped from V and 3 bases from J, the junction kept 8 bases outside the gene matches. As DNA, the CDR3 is TGTGCCAGCAGCTTAAGCTCCGGGACTAGCGAAACAGATACGCAGTATTTT. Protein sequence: CASSLSSGTSETDTQYF.